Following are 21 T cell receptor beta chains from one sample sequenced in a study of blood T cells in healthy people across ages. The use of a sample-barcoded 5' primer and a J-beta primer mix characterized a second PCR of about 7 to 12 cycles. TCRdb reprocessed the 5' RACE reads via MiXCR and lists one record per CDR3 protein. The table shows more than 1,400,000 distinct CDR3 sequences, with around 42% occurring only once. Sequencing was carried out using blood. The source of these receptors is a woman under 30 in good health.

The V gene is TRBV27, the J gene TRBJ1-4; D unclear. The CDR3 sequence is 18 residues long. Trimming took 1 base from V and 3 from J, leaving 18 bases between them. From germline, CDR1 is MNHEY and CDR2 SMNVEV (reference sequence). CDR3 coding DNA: TGTGCCAGCAGTTTATTATCCCAGAAACCTCGAGCTAATGAAAAACTGTTTTTT. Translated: CASSLLSQKPRANEKLFF.

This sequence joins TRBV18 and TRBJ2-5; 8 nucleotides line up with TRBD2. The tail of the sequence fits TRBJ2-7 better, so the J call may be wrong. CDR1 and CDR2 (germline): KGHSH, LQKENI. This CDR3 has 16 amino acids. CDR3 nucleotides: TGTGCCAGCTCACCACCGTCTACAGCGGGGGAATACGAGCAGTACTTC. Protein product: CASSPPSTAGEYEQYF.

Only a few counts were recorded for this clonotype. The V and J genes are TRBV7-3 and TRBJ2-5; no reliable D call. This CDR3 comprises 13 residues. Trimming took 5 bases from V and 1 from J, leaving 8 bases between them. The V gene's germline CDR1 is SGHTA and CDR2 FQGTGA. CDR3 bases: TGTGCCAGCAGCCGCACCCCCCAAGAGACCCAGTACTTC. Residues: CASSRTPQETQYF.

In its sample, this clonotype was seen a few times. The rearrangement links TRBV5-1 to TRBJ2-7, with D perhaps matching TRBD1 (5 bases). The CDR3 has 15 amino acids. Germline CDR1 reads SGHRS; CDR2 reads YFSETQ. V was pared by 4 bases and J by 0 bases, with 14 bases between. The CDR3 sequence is CASSRAQESSYEQYF. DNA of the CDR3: TGCGCCAGCAGCCGAGCACAGGAGAGCTCCTACGAGCAGTACTTC.

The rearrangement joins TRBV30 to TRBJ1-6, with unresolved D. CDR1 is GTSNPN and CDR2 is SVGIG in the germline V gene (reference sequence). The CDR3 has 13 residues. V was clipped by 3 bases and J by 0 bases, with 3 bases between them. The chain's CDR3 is CAWSSSYNSPLHF. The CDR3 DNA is TGTGCCTGGAGCAGCTCCTATAATTCACCCCTCCACTTT.

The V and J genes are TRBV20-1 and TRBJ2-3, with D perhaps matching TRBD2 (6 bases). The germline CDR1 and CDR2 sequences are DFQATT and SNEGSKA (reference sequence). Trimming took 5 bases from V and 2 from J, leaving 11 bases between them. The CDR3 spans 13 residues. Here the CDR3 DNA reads TGCAGTGCTGGACGGGGGACCACAGATACGCAGTATTTT. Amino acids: CSAGRGTTDTQYF.

The CDR3 nucleotides read TGTGCCAGCAGACACCCGGACAGGGGAGGAGGCTACACCTTC. It encodes CASRHPDRGGGYTF. V is TRBV2 and J is TRBJ1-2, with TRBD1 matching 9 bases. The CDR3 extends over 14 amino acids. The ends lost 6 bases at V and 8 bases at J; junction bases unmatched: 10. Germline V gives CDR1 SNHLY, CDR2 FYNNEI.

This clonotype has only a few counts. The CDR3 protein is CASSLGGRVNGYTF. CDR3 DNA sequence: TGTGCCAGCAGTTTAGGAGGCAGGGTCAATGGCTACACCTTC. The genes are TRBV12-3 or TRBV12-4 and TRBJ1-2, with TRBD1 as a possible D gene (5 bases). The V and J ends lost 1 base and 6 bases respectively, with 12 bases between them. The CDR3 is 14 amino acids.

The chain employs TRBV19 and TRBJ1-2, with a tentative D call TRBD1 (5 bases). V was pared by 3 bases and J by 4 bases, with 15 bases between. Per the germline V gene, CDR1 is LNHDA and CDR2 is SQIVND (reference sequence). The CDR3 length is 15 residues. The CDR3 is CASSISTAPFYGYTF. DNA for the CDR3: TGTGCCAGTAGTATCTCGACAGCTCCTTTCTATGGCTACACCTTC. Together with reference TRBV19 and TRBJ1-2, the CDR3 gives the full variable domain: DGGITQSPKYLFRKEGQNVTLSCEQNLNHDAMYWYRQDPGQGLRLIYYSQIVNDFQKGDIAEGYSVSREKKESFPLTVTSAQKNPTAFYLCASSISTAPFYGYTFGSGTRLTVV.

As DNA, the CDR3 is TGTGCCAGCAGCCCAATACTAGGCGCGGGAGACTATGGCTACACCTTC. Residues: CASSPILGAGDYGYTF. V gene TRBV7-9 combines with J gene TRBJ1-2, with D hard to call. This CDR3 has 16 amino acids. CDR1 and CDR2 from the germline V gene are SEHNR and FQNEAQ (reference sequence). The V gene lost 5 bases and the J gene lost 3 bases, with 19 bases spanning the gap.

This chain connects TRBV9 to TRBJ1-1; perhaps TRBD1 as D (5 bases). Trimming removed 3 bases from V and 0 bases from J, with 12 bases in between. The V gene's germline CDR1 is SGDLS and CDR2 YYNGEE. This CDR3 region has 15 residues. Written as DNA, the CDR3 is TGTGCCAGCAGCGGAAAGGACAATATGAACACTGAAGCTTTCTTT. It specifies CASSGKDNMNTEAFF.

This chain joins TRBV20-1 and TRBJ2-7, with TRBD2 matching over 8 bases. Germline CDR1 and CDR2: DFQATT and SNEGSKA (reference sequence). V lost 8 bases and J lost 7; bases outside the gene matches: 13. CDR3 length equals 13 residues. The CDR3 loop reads CSTSGLGEYEQYF. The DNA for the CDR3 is TGCAGTACATCGGGACTAGGGGAGTATGAGCAGTACTTC.

CDR3 sequence: CSAVASGRNSYNEQFF. The CDR3 nucleotides are TGCAGTGCTGTAGCTAGCGGACGCAACTCCTACAATGAGCAGTTCTTC. The V and J genes are TRBV20-1 and TRBJ2-1, with 7 nucleotides matching TRBD2. Trimming removed 5 bases from V and 0 bases from J; junction bases left unmatched: 10. The CDR3 runs 16 residues. Germline CDR1 DFQATT, CDR2 SNEGSKA (reference sequence).

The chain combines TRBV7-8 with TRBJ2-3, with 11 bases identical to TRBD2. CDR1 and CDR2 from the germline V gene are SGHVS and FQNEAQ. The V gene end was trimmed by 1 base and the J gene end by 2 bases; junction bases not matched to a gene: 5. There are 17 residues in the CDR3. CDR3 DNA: TGTGCCAGCAGCTTAGACCCGGGACTAGCGGCCACAGATACGCAGTATTTT. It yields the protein CASSLDPGLAATDTQYF.

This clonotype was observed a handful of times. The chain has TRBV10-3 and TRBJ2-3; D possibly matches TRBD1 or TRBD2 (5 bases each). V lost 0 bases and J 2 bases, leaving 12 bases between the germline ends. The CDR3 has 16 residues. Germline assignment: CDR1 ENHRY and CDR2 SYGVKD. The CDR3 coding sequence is TGTGCCATCAGTGAGTCGGGACCGAAGGACACAGATACGCAGTATTTT. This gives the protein CAISESGPKDTDTQYF.

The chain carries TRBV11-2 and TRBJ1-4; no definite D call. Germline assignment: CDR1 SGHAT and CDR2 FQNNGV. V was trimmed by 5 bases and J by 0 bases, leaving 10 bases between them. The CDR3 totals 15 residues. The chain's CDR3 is CASSLRLTTNEKLFF. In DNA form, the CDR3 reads TGTGCCAGCAGCCTACGTCTGACAACTAATGAAAAACTGTTTTTT.

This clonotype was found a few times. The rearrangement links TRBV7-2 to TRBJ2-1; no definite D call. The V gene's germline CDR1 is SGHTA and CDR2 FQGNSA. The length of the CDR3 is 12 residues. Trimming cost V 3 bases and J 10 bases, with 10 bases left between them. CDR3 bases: TGTGCCAGCAGCTTCTACGGCAGCGAGCAGTTCTTC. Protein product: CASSFYGSEQFF.

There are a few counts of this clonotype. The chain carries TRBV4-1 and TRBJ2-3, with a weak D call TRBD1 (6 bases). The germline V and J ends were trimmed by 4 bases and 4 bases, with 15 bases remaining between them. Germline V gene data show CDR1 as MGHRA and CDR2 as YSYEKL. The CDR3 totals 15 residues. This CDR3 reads CASSPGEGVADTQYF. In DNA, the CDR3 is TGCGCCAGCAGCCCCGGTGAGGGGGTCGCAGATACGCAGTATTTT.

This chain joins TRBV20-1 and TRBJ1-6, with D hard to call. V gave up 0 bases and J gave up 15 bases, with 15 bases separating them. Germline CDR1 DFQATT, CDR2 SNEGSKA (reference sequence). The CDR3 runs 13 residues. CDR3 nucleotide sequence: TGCAGTGCTAGAGATAAGGGCAAACACCTCCTCCACTTT. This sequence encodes CSARDKGKHLLHF.

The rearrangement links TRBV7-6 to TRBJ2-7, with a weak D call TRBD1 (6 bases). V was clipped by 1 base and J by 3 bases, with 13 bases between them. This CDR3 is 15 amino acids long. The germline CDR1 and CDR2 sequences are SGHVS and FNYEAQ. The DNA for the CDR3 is TGTGCCAGCAGCTTAGAGGGGGTAGCTCACTACGAGCAGTACTTC. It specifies CASSLEGVAHYEQYF.

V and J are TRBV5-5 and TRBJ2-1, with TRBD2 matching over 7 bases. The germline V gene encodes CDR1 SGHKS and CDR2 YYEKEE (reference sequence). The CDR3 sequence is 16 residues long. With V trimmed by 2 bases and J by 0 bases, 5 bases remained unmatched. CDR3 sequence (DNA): TGTGCCAGCAGCTTCGGGAGGACGAGCTCCTACAATGAGCAGTTCTTC. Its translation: CASSFGRTSSYNEQFF.